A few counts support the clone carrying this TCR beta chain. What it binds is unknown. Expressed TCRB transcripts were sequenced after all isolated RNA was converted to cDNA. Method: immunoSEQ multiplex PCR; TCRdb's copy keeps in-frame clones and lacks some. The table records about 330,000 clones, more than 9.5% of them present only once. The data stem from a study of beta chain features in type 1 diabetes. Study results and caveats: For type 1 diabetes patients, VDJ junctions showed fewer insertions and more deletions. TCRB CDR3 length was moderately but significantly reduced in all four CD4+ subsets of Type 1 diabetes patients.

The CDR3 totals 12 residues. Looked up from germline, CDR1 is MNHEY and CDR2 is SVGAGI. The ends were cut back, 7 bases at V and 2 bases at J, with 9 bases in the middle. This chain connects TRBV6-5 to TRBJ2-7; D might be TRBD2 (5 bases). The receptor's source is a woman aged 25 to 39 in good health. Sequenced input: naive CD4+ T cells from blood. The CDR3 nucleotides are TGTGCCAGCACTAGCACTCCCTACGAGCAGTACTTC. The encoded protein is CASTSTPYEQYF.